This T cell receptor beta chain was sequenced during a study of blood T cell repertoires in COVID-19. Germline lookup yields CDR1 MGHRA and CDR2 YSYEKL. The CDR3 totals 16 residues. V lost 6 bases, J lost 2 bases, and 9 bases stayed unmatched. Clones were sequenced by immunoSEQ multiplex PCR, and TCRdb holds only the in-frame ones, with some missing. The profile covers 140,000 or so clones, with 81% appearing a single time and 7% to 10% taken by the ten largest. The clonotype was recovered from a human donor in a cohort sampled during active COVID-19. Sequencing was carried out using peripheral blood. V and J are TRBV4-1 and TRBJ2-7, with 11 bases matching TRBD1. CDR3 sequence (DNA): TGCGCCAGCAGTCAATGGACAGGGGGCGCCCCCTACGAGCAGTACTTC. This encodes CASSQWTGGAPYEQYF.